What follows are 31 T cell receptor beta chains derived from one specimen sequenced in a study of T cell changes during pregnancy in multiple sclerosis. Sequenced by immunoSEQ multiplex PCR; TCRdb stores in-frame clones only, minus some. The table lists more than 80,000 clones, 85% to 95% of them singletons. The sample here was peripheral blood, taken after pregnancy. The receptors come from a female donor with multiple sclerosis, enrolled in a pregnancy study.

This chain uses TRBV10-2 with TRBJ1-1; D unresolved. The V gene lost 0 bases and the J gene lost 3 bases, with 5 bases spanning the gap. The CDR3 runs 13 residues. CDR1 and CDR2 from the germline V gene are WSHSY and SAAADI. DNA of the CDR3: TGCGCCAGCAGTGAGTCATCCGACACTGAAGCTTTCTTT. Translated, it gives CASSESSDTEAFF.

The rearrangement joins TRBV10-3 to TRBJ2-3; 7 bases are shared with TRBD2. The length of the CDR3 is 15 residues. V trimming: 0 bases; J trimming: 3 bases; junction bases outside the gene matches: 3. CDR1 is ENHRY and CDR2 is SYGVKD in the germline V gene. CDR3 coding DNA: TGTGCCATCAGTGAGTCTCGGGGAGGGACAGATACGCAGTATTTT. Translating it yields CAISESRGGTDTQYF.

V gene TRBV28 combines with J gene TRBJ2-7, with 11 bases lining up with TRBD2. With 4 bases clipped from V and 4 bases from J, the junction kept 3 bases outside the gene matches. The CDR3 consists of 14 residues. CDR1 MDHEN and CDR2 SYDVKM come from the germline V gene. The CDR3 nucleotides are TGTGCCAGCAGTTCTAGCGGGAGGAGGTACGAGCAGTACTTC. It translates to CASSSSGRRYEQYF.

The rearrangement uses TRBV7-9 and TRBJ2-3, with 11 positions matching TRBD2. The CDR3 has 16 residues. V lost 2 bases to trimming and J lost 2 bases; unmatched junction nucleotides: 3. Per germline, CDR1 SEHNR and CDR2 FQNEAQ (reference sequence). DNA for the CDR3: TGTGCCAGCAGCTTAACTAGCGGGAGCGTCACAGATACGCAGTATTTT. Translation: CASSLTSGSVTDTQYF.

V and J are TRBV4-1 and TRBJ2-7; TRBD1 matches 8 bases. V was pared by 4 bases and J by 3 bases, with 5 bases of the junction left unmatched. Germline-derived CDR1 and CDR2 are MGHRA and YSYEKL. The CDR3 sequence is 14 residues long. The CDR3 is CASSRGQGRYEQYF. CDR3 coding DNA: TGCGCCAGCAGCCGTGGACAGGGACGCTACGAGCAGTACTTC.

V and J are TRBV7-8 and TRBJ2-7; TRBD2 matches at 9 bases. Per germline, CDR1 SGHVS and CDR2 FQNEAQ. The V gene end was trimmed by 5 bases and the J gene end by 0 bases; junction bases not matched to a gene: 8. This CDR3 is built from 16 residues. CDR3 protein: CASSDRLAATSYEQYF. CDR3 bases: TGTGCCAGCAGCGATCGACTAGCGGCGACCTCCTACGAGCAGTACTTC.

The chain links TRBV28 to TRBJ1-2; TRBD1 is a possible D gene (6 bases). The germline V and J ends were trimmed by 3 bases and 8 bases, with 19 bases remaining between them. Germline-derived CDR1 and CDR2 are MDHEN and SYDVKM. The CDR3 length is 15 residues. For the CDR3, the DNA is TGTGCCAGCAGTTTGCAGGGGCGGCTTTTAGTCGGCTACACCTTC. It specifies CASSLQGRLLVGYTF.

The chain joins TRBV7-2 to TRBJ2-2, with D tentatively TRBD1 (5 bases). The ends were cut back, 4 bases at V and 6 bases at J, with 9 bases in the middle. The CDR3 consists of 13 residues. Germline CDR1 and CDR2: SGHTA and FQGNSA. The CDR3 reads CASSSRVSGELFF. The CDR3 bases are TGTGCCAGCAGCTCCAGGGTGTCCGGGGAGCTGTTTTTT.

The chain couples TRBV19 to TRBJ1-4, with TRBD1 identical over 9 bases. V shed 2 bases and J 8 bases; nucleotides not matched to a gene: 6. The CDR3 totals 15 residues. Germline V gene data show CDR1 as LNHDA and CDR2 as SQIVND (reference sequence). The CDR3 sequence: CASSITTGGEEKLFF. CDR3 nucleotide sequence: TGTGCCAGTAGTATAACGACAGGGGGAGAAGAAAAACTGTTTTTT.

This chain joins TRBV2 and TRBJ2-7; maybe TRBD1 (6 bases). The CDR3 is 12 residues long. Germline V lookup: CDR1 SNHLY, CDR2 FYNNEI. V lost 8 bases and J 3 bases, leaving 11 bases between the germline ends. The CDR3 region is CASSGQNYEQYF. Written as DNA, the CDR3 is TGTGCCAGCTCCGGACAGAACTACGAGCAGTACTTC.

The genes are TRBV5-1 and TRBJ1-2; D remains unclear. Germline values: CDR1 SGHRS, CDR2 YFSETQ. V was shortened by 4 bases and J by 6 bases, with 13 bases between the two germline ends. The CDR3 has 13 amino acids. CDR3 nucleotide sequence: TGCGCCAGCAGCGGAGGGAATCTCGATGGCTACACCTTC. This gives the protein CASSGGNLDGYTF.

The chain employs TRBV18 and TRBJ1-1; unclear D gene. The CDR3 contains 15 residues. Germline values: CDR1 KGHSH, CDR2 LQKENI. V dropped 0 bases and J dropped 4 bases, with 12 bases sitting between them. The CDR3 DNA reads as TGTGCCAGCTCACCACCAACGGGTTTGGGCACTGAAGCTTTCTTT. Translating gives CASSPPTGLGTEAFF.

This chain links TRBV7-3 with TRBJ2-7; perhaps TRBD1 as D (6 bases). The CDR3 is made up of 14 amino acids. Per germline, CDR1 SGHTA and CDR2 FQGTGA. The V gene lost 5 bases and the J gene lost 0 bases, with 11 bases spanning the gap. CDR3 nucleotides: TGTGCCAGCAGCCCCGACAGGTTCTCCTACGAGCAGTACTTC. It yields the protein CASSPDRFSYEQYF.

V gene TRBV5-1 combines with J gene TRBJ2-5; 7 bases match TRBD2. The CDR3 length is 15 residues. Germline V gene lookup returns CDR1 SGHRS and CDR2 YFSETQ. The J segment lost 3 bases and the V segment lost 3 bases, leaving 8 bases of the junction unmatched. CDR3 nucleotide sequence: TGCGCCAGCAGCTGGAGCGGACTAGAGAAAGAGACCCAGTACTTC. The encoded protein is CASSWSGLEKETQYF.

This clone was counted once. The chain recombines TRBV5-6 with TRBJ2-7; D unclear. This CDR3 region has 13 residues. Trimming cost V 2 bases and J 2 bases, with 8 bases left between them. The V gene's germline CDR1 is SGHDT and CDR2 YYEEEE. The CDR3, as DNA: TGTGCCAGCAGCTTACCAGGCCCCTACGAGCAGTACTTC. Protein sequence: CASSLPGPYEQYF.

This chain joins TRBV6-5 and TRBJ2-7; D may be TRBD1 (6 bases). There are 12 residues in the CDR3. The V end lost 7 bases, the J end lost 5 bases, and 12 bases lay between the germline ends. CDR1 is MNHEY, CDR2 SVGAGI, per germline. The CDR3 protein is CASTAGVDEQYF. The CDR3 bases are TGTGCCAGCACGGCAGGGGTTGACGAGCAGTACTTC.

The V and J genes are TRBV19 and TRBJ2-1; 7 bases align to TRBD1. Unmatched junction bases numbered 5, after V lost 4 bases and J lost 5 bases. The CDR3 is 14 residues long. Germline V gene lookup returns CDR1 LNHDA and CDR2 SQIVND (reference sequence). The CDR3 region is CASSTGQSHNEQFF. The CDR3 DNA follows: TGTGCCAGTAGTACGGGACAGTCCCACAATGAGCAGTTCTTC.

The chain couples TRBV5-5 to TRBJ1-1, with 8 positions matching TRBD1. The CDR3 spans 14 residues. V was pared by 4 bases and J by 3 bases, with 5 bases of the junction left unmatched. In germline, CDR1 is SGHKS, CDR2 YYEKEE (reference sequence). In DNA, the CDR3 is TGTGCCAGCAGCACGGGACAGGACTACACTGAAGCTTTCTTT. Amino acids: CASSTGQDYTEAFF.

This chain connects TRBV5-4 to TRBJ2-7, with TRBD2 matching over 7 bases. Germline CDR1 is SGHNT and CDR2 is YYREEE (reference sequence). The J segment lost 0 bases and the V segment lost 0 bases, leaving 9 bases of the junction unmatched. CDR3 length equals 17 residues. The CDR3 DNA is TGTGCCAGCAGCTTGGGGGGGGGTGATCACCTCTCCTACGAGCAGTACTTC. Translated: CASSLGGGDHLSYEQYF.

V gene TRBV18 combines with J gene TRBJ2-7; D call uncertain. This CDR3 spans 12 amino acids. Germline CDR1 is KGHSH and CDR2 is LQKENI. V lost 3 bases to trimming and J lost 2 bases, with 5 bases between them. CDR3 sequence (DNA): TGTGCCAGCTCACCCACAGCCTACGAGCAGTACTTC. Translating it yields CASSPTAYEQYF. Drawing the rest from reference TRBV18 and TRBJ2-7, the complete variable domain is NAGVMQNPRHLVRRRGQEARLRCSPMKGHSHVYWYRQLPEEGLKFMVYLQKENIIDESGMPKERFSAEFPKEGPSILRIQQVVRGDSAAYFCASSPTAYEQYFGPGTRLTVT.

The V call is TRBV9, the J call TRBJ2-2; a possible D gene is TRBD1 (5 bases). This CDR3 has 19 residues. Germline CDR1 is SGDLS and CDR2 is YYNGEE. Trimming stripped 3 bases from V and 3 bases from J, with 24 bases between. In DNA, the CDR3 is TGTGCCAGCAGCGCCAATTCGGCCTTGGGGCAGGGCTACACCGGGGAGCTGTTTTTT. It translates to CASSANSALGQGYTGELFF.

The chain is built from TRBV4-1 and TRBJ1-5; no clear D gene. Germline V gives CDR1 MGHRA, CDR2 YSYEKL. Trimming pared 0 bases from V and 4 bases from J, leaving 7 bases between. The CDR3 is made up of 14 amino acids. The CDR3 region is CASSQDPENQPQHF. The CDR3 nucleotides read TGCGCCAGCAGCCAAGATCCGGAGAATCAGCCCCAGCATTTT.

The V gene is TRBV28, the J gene TRBJ2-7; 8 bases line up with TRBD1. V was pared by 3 bases and J by 2 bases, with 6 bases of the junction left unmatched. The CDR3 length is 15 residues. Germline CDR1 MDHEN, CDR2 SYDVKM. In DNA form, the CDR3 reads TGTGCCAGCAGTTTCTCCAGGGGGCCTGCCTACGAGCAGTACTTC. Protein product: CASSFSRGPAYEQYF.

This chain joins TRBV6-1 and TRBJ1-4, with D perhaps matching TRBD1 (6 bases). The CDR3 consists of 14 residues. Per germline, CDR1 MNHNS and CDR2 SASEGT. V lost 1 base to trimming and J lost 4 bases, with 7 bases between them. This CDR3 is CASSEDRVNEKLFF. Here the CDR3 DNA reads TGTGCCAGCAGTGAAGACAGGGTTAATGAAAAACTGTTTTTT.

The chain joins TRBV18 to TRBJ2-3, with D tentatively TRBD1 (6 bases). Per the germline V gene, CDR1 is KGHSH and CDR2 is LQKENI. There are 13 residues in the CDR3. V was pared by 6 bases and J by 8 bases, with 15 bases between. The DNA of the CDR3 is TGTGCCAGCTCTGGACAGAACGACGGTACGCAGTATTTT. It is translated as CASSGQNDGTQYF.

The V gene is TRBV6-1, the J gene TRBJ2-6; no clear D. Germline loops: CDR1 MNHNS, CDR2 SASEGT. V lost 5 bases, J lost 1 base, and 9 bases lay in between. This CDR3 has 15 amino acids. The CDR3 loop is CASSKSSSGANVLTF. The CDR3 DNA sequence: TGTGCCAGCAGTAAAAGCTCTTCTGGGGCCAACGTCCTGACTTTC.

V usage is TRBV30 and J usage is TRBJ2-1; 9 positions agree with TRBD2. Trimming at V came to 0 bases and at J to 8 bases, leaving 5 bases not matched to a gene. The CDR3 is made up of 14 amino acids. The germline V gene has CDR1 GTSNPN and CDR2 SVGIG (reference sequence). The CDR3 protein is CAWSVSGGGYEQFF. Here the CDR3 DNA reads TGTGCCTGGAGTGTTAGCGGGGGAGGCTATGAGCAGTTCTTC.

This clone was counted between two and nine times. Different DNA sequences within this sample yield the same CDR3. The chain uses TRBV5-1 and TRBJ2-5, with D hard to call. V was clipped by 0 bases and J by 4 bases, with 4 bases between them. The germline gives CDR1 SGHRS, CDR2 YFSETQ. The CDR3 loop spans 12 amino acids. CDR3 in amino acids: CASSLAGETQYF. CDR3 bases: TGCGCCAGCAGCTTGGCCGGAGAGACCCAGTACTTC.

This clone was detected only once. The V and J genes are TRBV2 and TRBJ2-2; TRBD1 matches 10 bases. The CDR3 sequence is 14 residues long. Germline V gene data show CDR1 as SNHLY and CDR2 as FYNNEI. V lost 7 bases and J lost 7; bases outside the gene matches: 6. CDR3 sequence (DNA): TGTGCCAGCATTCCGGGACAGGGGTTCGGGGAGCTGTTTTTT. Translated, it gives CASIPGQGFGELFF. The full variable domain, completed using reference TRBV2 and TRBJ2-2, is EPEVTQTPSHQVTQMGQEVILRCVPISNHLYFYWYRQILGQKVEFLVSFYNNEISEKSEIFDDQFSVERPDGSNFTLKIRSTKLEDSAMYFCASIPGQGFGELFFGEGSRLTVL.

This chain links TRBV19 with TRBJ1-2; 8 nucleotides agree with TRBD1. Trimming cost V 4 bases and J 5 bases; bases outside gene matches: 3. In germline, CDR1 is LNHDA, CDR2 SQIVND (reference sequence). This CDR3 is 13 amino acids long. The DNA for the CDR3 is TGTGCCAGTAGTACCCGGACAGGGTATGGCTACACCTTC. Amino acids: CASSTRTGYGYTF. Full variable domain (remainder filled in from reference TRBV19 and TRBJ1-2): DGGITQSPKYLFRKEGQNVTLSCEQNLNHDAMYWYRQDPGQGLRLIYYSQIVNDFQKGDIAEGYSVSREKKESFPLTVTSAQKNPTAFYLCASSTRTGYGYTFGSGTRLTVV.

The genes are TRBV27 and TRBJ2-7; the match to TRBD2 covers 8 bases. J lost 0 bases, V lost 2 bases, and 3 bases had no gene match. The CDR3 is 15 residues long. CDR1 and CDR2 from the germline V gene are MNHEY and SMNVEV (reference sequence). CDR3 protein: CASSLTSGDSYEQYF. In DNA form, the CDR3 reads TGTGCCAGCAGTTTAACTAGCGGAGACTCCTACGAGCAGTACTTC.